The 21 T cell receptor beta chains given below trace back to one sample, sequenced in a study of blood T cell repertoires in COVID-19. TCRdb keeps only in-frame clones here, not all; method: immunoSEQ multiplex PCR. The profile covers about 430,000 clones, with roughly 88% appearing a single time and about 1.5% taken by the ten largest. The specimen was PBMCs or T cells enriched from blood (not recorded which). These receptors were taken from a woman aged 18-29 years who had been exposed to COVID-19.

The V gene is TRBV6-6, the J gene TRBJ1-5; tentatively, D is TRBD1 (6 bases). V lost 7 bases and J 5 bases, leaving 15 bases between the germline ends. The CDR3 runs to 14 residues. Germline loops: CDR1 MNHNY, CDR2 SVGAGI (reference sequence). DNA of the CDR3: TGTGCCAGCACTCACAGGGTGGAGGATCAGCCCCAGCATTTT. Protein product: CASTHRVEDQPQHF.

The chain joins TRBV28 to TRBJ1-1; 11 bases match TRBD1. Germline V gene data show CDR1 as MDHEN and CDR2 as SYDVKM. The CDR3 spans 19 residues. The junction had 22 bases not matched to a gene; V was cut back by 4 bases and J by 9 bases. The CDR3 DNA follows: TGTGCCAGCAGTTCTACCTCGTTGGGGGACAGGGGGTCTTCTCGTCAAGCTTTCTTT. Its protein product is CASSSTSLGDRGSSRQAFF.

Points on this clone: This could be a read error, since a much larger clone is one nucleotide away. The chain joins TRBV5-5 to TRBJ2-3, with D possibly matching TRBD1 (5 bases). There are 13 residues in the CDR3. The ends were cut back, 4 bases at V and 1 base at J, with 7 bases in the middle. Germline CDR1 is SGHKS and CDR2 is YYEKEE (reference sequence). The CDR3 nucleotides read TGTGCCAGCAGCGTACAGGGCACAGATACGCAGTATTTT. This sequence encodes CASSVQGTDTQYF.

V usage is TRBV25-1 and J usage is TRBJ1-6, with 7 bases identical to TRBD1. This CDR3 comprises 17 residues. The V and J ends lost 5 bases and 4 bases, in that order; junction bases with no gene match: 11. From germline, CDR1 is MGHDK and CDR2 SYGVNS. CDR3: CASSPPTGAVYNSPLHF. CDR3 coding DNA: TGTGCCAGCAGTCCCCCCACAGGGGCAGTTTATAATTCACCCCTCCACTTT.

This clone appeared once. The genes are TRBV28 and TRBJ1-1, with no clear D. The CDR3 has 15 residues. Germline CDR1 is MDHEN and CDR2 is SYDVKM. The V end lost 5 bases, the J end lost 1 base, and 14 bases lay between the germline ends. For the CDR3, the DNA is TGTGCCAGCAGTCCTAGCGCGGGTTCGAACACTGAAGCTTTCTTT. Amino acids: CASSPSAGSNTEAFF. The full variable domain, completed using reference TRBV28 and TRBJ1-1, is DVKVTQSSRYLVKRTGEKVFLECVQDMDHENMFWYRQDPGLGLRLIYFSYDVKMKEKGDIPEGYSVSREKKERFSLILESASTNQTSMYLCASSPSAGSNTEAFFGQGTRLTVV.

The chain employs TRBV25-1 and TRBJ2-7; 11 bases are shared with TRBD2. The CDR3 totals 18 residues. The trim removed 6 bases at V and 2 bases at J, leaving 15 bases unmatched. CDR1 MGHDK and CDR2 SYGVNS come from the germline V gene. The CDR3: CASRNLAGGPCLAYEQYF. The CDR3 region has the DNA TGTGCCAGCAGGAATCTAGCGGGGGGTCCCTGTTTGGCCTACGAGCAGTACTTC.

The V and J genes are TRBV28 and TRBJ1-1; TRBD1 matches at 7 bases. The CDR3 extends over 15 amino acids. V shed 5 bases and J 1 base; nucleotides not matched to a gene: 7. CDR1 MDHEN and CDR2 SYDVKM come from the germline V gene. For the CDR3, the DNA is TGTGCCAGCAGTCCACTAAGACAGGGGAACACTGAAGCTTTCTTT. It encodes CASSPLRQGNTEAFF.

This clone occurred once. This rearrangement joins TRBV6-1 to TRBJ2-3; 7 bases fit TRBD2. The CDR3 spans 18 residues. V trimming: 0 bases; J trimming: 1 base; junction bases outside the gene matches: 10. Germline lookup yields CDR1 MNHNS and CDR2 SASEGT. For the CDR3, the DNA is TGTGCCAGCAGTGAAGCGTGGGTCACGGCGGGGGGCACAGATACGCAGTATTTT. This encodes CASSEAWVTAGGTDTQYF.

In this sample, this clone turned up once. The chain links TRBV28 to TRBJ2-7; D may be TRBD2 (6 bases). This CDR3 is 14 amino acids long. V lost 3 bases, J lost 0 bases, and 9 bases lay in between. The germline gives CDR1 MDHEN, CDR2 SYDVKM. CDR3 loop: CASSFGGTSYEQYF. The CDR3 bases are TGTGCCAGCAGTTTCGGCGGGACCTCCTACGAGCAGTACTTC.

The chain uses TRBV24-1 and TRBJ2-3, with 8 bases identical to TRBD2. V shed 5 bases and J 1 base; nucleotides not matched to a gene: 7. There are 16 residues in the CDR3. Looked up from germline, CDR1 is KGHDR and CDR2 is SFDVKD. The CDR3 reads CATSVGYSGGTDTQYF. DNA for the CDR3: TGTGCCACCAGTGTAGGCTATAGCGGGGGCACAGATACGCAGTATTTT.

The V gene is TRBV29-1, the J gene TRBJ2-1; 8 bases are a match to TRBD2. The CDR3 sequence is 14 residues long. V lost 7 bases, J lost 4 bases, and 9 bases stayed unmatched. Germline V gives CDR1 SQVTM, CDR2 ANQGSEA. Here the CDR3 reads CSAALSGGYNEQFF. As DNA, the CDR3 is TGCAGCGCAGCACTAAGCGGGGGTTACAATGAGCAGTTCTTC.

The chain uses TRBV7-6 and TRBJ1-6; 9 bases agree with TRBD1. The V segment lost 4 bases and the J segment 10 bases; nucleotides outside the gene matches: 8. Germline V gives CDR1 SGHVS, CDR2 FNYEAQ. This CDR3 contains 15 residues. CDR3 sequence reads: CASSSSGQGMSPLHF. In DNA, the CDR3 is TGTGCCAGCAGCTCAAGCGGACAGGGGATGTCACCCCTCCACTTT.

This clone came up a few times. The rearrangement joins TRBV13 to TRBJ2-7, with a possible D match to TRBD1 (6 bases). The germline V and J ends were trimmed by 3 bases and 0 bases, with 12 bases remaining between them. The germline V gene encodes CDR1 PRHDT and CDR2 FYEKMQ (reference sequence). There are 15 residues in the CDR3. In DNA, the CDR3 is TGTGCCAGCAGCTTGTTTAGGGACAACTCCTACGAGCAGTACTTC. Its translation: CASSLFRDNSYEQYF.

The genes are TRBV6-6 and TRBJ1-4, with TRBD1 as a possible D gene (5 bases). Germline V gene sequence: CDR1 MNHNY, CDR2 SVGAGI (reference sequence). The CDR3 has 14 residues. The ends were cut back, 6 bases at V and 2 bases at J, with 10 bases in the middle. CDR3 sequence reads: CASRIRGTNEKLFF. Here the CDR3 DNA reads TGTGCCAGCAGAATCCGGGGGACTAATGAAAAACTGTTTTTT.

This chain links TRBV2 with TRBJ1-2, with D tentatively TRBD1 (5 bases). Germline V lookup: CDR1 SNHLY, CDR2 FYNNEI. This CDR3 region has 15 residues. Trimming removed 3 bases at V and 6 bases at J, with 17 bases between. CDR3: CASSEGQTRVDGYTF. CDR3 in DNA: TGTGCCAGCAGTGAGGGGCAGACCAGGGTGGATGGCTACACCTTC.

V is TRBV6-5 and J is TRBJ1-2, with TRBD1 as a possible D gene (6 bases). V shed 4 bases and J shed 2 bases, with 8 bases lying between them. Germline V gives CDR1 MNHEY, CDR2 SVGAGI. This CDR3 has 13 residues. CDR3 amino acids: CASSSGTNYGYTF. Here the CDR3 DNA reads TGTGCCAGCAGTTCCGGGACAAACTATGGCTACACCTTC.

The rearrangement joins TRBV28 to TRBJ2-4; TRBD1 aligns across 7 bases. J lost 3 bases, V lost 1 base, and 0 bases had no gene match. This CDR3 is 14 amino acids long. From germline, CDR1 is MDHEN and CDR2 SYDVKM. The CDR3 DNA reads TGTGCCAGCAGTTTATCAGGGGGCAAAAACATTCAGTACTTC. As protein: CASSLSGGKNIQYF. The variable domain in full, completed from reference TRBV28 and TRBJ2-4, reads DVKVTQSSRYLVKRTGEKVFLECVQDMDHENMFWYRQDPGLGLRLIYFSYDVKMKEKGDIPEGYSVSREKKERFSLILESASTNQTSMYLCASSLSGGKNIQYFGAGTRLSVL.

For the CDR3, the DNA is TGTGCCAGCAGCTTAGCACAGGGGGGGACAGATACGCAGTATTTT. Translating it yields CASSLAQGGTDTQYF. This chain connects TRBV7-6 to TRBJ2-3; D is possibly TRBD1 (8 bases). Germline-derived CDR1 and CDR2 are SGHVS and FNYEAQ. The CDR3 runs 15 residues. Trimming stripped 0 bases from V and 3 bases from J, with 10 bases between. The variable domain in full, with the rest retrieved from reference TRBV7-6 and TRBJ2-3, is GAGVSQSPRYKVTKRGQDVALRCDPISGHVSLYWYRQALGQGPEFLTYFNYEAQQDKSGLPNDRFSAERPEGSISTLTIQRTEQRDSAMYRCASSLAQGGTDTQYFGPGTRLTVL.

The chain joins TRBV4-3 to TRBJ2-5; 7 nucleotides match TRBD1. Germline V CDR1 and CDR2: LGHNA, YSLEER. The CDR3 extends over 15 amino acids. Trimming removed 3 bases from V and 2 bases from J; junction bases left unmatched: 6. The CDR3 is CASSHDLTGQETQYF. Written as DNA, the CDR3 is TGCGCCAGCAGCCACGACTTGACAGGGCAAGAGACCCAGTACTTC.

V gene TRBV4-2 combines with J gene TRBJ2-7; 14 nucleotides match TRBD2. Germline lookup yields CDR1 LGHNA and CDR2 YNFKEQ. V lost 3 bases, J lost 6 bases, and 10 bases stayed unmatched. The CDR3 totals 17 residues. The chain's CDR3 is CASSHFPPGLAGVEQYF. The CDR3 DNA follows: TGTGCCAGCAGCCACTTTCCCCCGGGACTAGCGGGAGTCGAGCAGTACTTC.

The chain links TRBV12-3 or TRBV12-4 to TRBJ1-1, with D perhaps matching TRBD1 (6 bases). CDR3 length: 11 amino acids. V lost 6 bases and J lost 8, with 10 bases in between. The CDR3 DNA follows: TGTGCCAGCAGCCAGGGGTTCGAAGCTTTCTTT. This codes for CASSQGFEAFF.